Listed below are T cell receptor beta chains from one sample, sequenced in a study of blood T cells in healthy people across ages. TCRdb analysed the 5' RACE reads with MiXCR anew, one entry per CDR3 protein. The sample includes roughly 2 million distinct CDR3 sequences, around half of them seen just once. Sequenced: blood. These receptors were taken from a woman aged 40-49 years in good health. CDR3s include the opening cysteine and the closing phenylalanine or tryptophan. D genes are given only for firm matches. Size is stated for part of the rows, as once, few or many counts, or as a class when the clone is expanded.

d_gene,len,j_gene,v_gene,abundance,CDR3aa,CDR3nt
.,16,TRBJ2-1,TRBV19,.,CATSGRTVRTSGEQFF,TGTGCCACTAGCGGTCGGACAGTTCGTACGTCCGGTGAGCAGTTCTTC
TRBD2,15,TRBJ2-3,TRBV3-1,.,CASSQGLARADTQYF,TGTGCCAGCAGCCAAGGACTAGCGAGGGCAGATACGCAGTATTTT
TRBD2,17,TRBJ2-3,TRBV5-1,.,CASAERASGGPSDTQYF,TGCGCCAGCGCCGAGAGGGCTAGCGGGGGGCCATCAGATACGCAGTATTTT
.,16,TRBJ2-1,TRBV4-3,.,CASSQVLQGAYNEQFF,TGCGCCAGCAGCCAAGTATTGCAGGGTGCCTACAATGAGCAGTTCTTC
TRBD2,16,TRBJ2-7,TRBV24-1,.,CATSDSRGGIVNEQYF,TGTGCCACCAGTGACTCGCGGGGGGGCATAGTAAATGAGCAGTACTTC
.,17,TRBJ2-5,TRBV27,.,CASSSPGGSGSQETQYF,TGTGCCAGCAGTTCCCCCGGGGGTAGCGGATCCCAAGAGACCCAGTACTTC
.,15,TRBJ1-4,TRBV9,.,CASSPTRGWDEKLFF,TGTGCCAGCAGCCCTACGAGGGGCTGGGATGAAAAACTGTTTTTT
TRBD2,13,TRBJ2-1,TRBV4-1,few,CASSQGLADEQFF,TGCGCCAGCAGCCAGGGACTAGCGGATGAGCAGTTCTTC
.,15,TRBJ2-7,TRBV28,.,CASRQGVGVPYEQYF,TGTGCCAGCAGACAAGGGGTCGGGGTCCCCTACGAGCAGTACTTC
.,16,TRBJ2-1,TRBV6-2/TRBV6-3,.,CASSYSRSSSYNEQFF,TGTGCCAGCAGTTACTCCCGAAGTAGCTCCTACAATGAGCAGTTCTTC
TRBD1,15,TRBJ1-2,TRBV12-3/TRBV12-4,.,CASSTRRDRQYGYTF,TGTGCCAGCAGTACTCGCCGGGACAGACAGTATGGCTACACCTTC
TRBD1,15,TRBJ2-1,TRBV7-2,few,CASSPRGLNYNEQFF,TGTGCCAGCAGCCCTAGGGGGCTCAACTACAATGAGCAGTTCTTC
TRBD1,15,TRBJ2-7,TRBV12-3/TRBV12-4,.,CASSVPGQGVFEQYF,TGTGCCAGCAGCGTTCCGGGACAGGGTGTTTTCGAGCAGTACTTC
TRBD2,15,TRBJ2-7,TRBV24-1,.,CATSVLAGGTYEQYF,TGTGCCACCAGTGTTCTAGCGGGGGGAACCTACGAGCAGTACTTC
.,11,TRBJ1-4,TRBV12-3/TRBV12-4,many,CASSLNEKLFF,TGTGCCAGCAGCCTTAATGAAAAACTGTTTTTT
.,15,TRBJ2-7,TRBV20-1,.,CSATLTGGVYNEQYF,TGCAGTGCTACCCTTACAGGGGGGGTTTACAATGAGCAGTACTTC
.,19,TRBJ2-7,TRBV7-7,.,CASSLAVATGELSYNEQYF,TGTGCTAGCAGCTTAGCGGTAGCTACAGGAGAACTCTCCTACAATGAGCAGTACTTC
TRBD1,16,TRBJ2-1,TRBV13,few,CASSNRQGSSYNEQFF,TGTGCCAGCAGCAACCGACAGGGGAGCTCCTACAATGAGCAGTTCTTC
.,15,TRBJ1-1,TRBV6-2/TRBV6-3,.,CASSYQQARYTEAFF,TGTGCCAGCAGTTATCAACAGGCGAGGTACACTGAAGCTTTCTTT
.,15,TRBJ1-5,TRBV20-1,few,CSARGPGTPNQPQHF,TGCAGTGCTAGAGGTCCCGGGACACCGAATCAGCCCCAGCATTTT
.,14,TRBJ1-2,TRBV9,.,CASSVGGDSGGYTF,TGTGCCAGCAGCGTAGGGGGAGACTCGGGAGGCTACACCTTC
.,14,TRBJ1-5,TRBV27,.,CASSLRQTNQPQHF,TGTGCCAGCAGTTTGCGACAGACTAATCAGCCCCAGCATTTT
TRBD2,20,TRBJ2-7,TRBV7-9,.,CASSSVPGQRTSGGHYEQYF,TGTGCCAGCAGCTCAGTCCCGGGACAGCGGACTAGCGGGGGCCATTACGAGCAGTACTTC
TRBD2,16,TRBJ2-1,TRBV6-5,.,CASSRGTSGGRNEQFF,TGTGCCAGCAGTAGAGGGACTAGCGGGGGACGGAATGAGCAGTTCTTC
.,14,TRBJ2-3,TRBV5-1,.,CASSPDWAPDTQYF,TGCGCCAGCAGCCCGGACTGGGCGCCAGATACGCAGTATTTT
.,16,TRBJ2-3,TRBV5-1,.,CASSPTGLTPPDTQYF,TGCGCCAGCAGCCCTACAGGGTTGACCCCCCCCGATACGCAGTATTTT
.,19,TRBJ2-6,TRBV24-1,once,CATSDFAGTGAAGANVLTF,TGTGCCACCAGTGACTTCGCCGGGACGGGGGCCGCTGGGGCCAACGTCCTGACTTTC
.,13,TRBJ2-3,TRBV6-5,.,CASSWELGSTQYF,TGTGCCAGCAGTTGGGAACTCGGGAGTACGCAGTATTTT
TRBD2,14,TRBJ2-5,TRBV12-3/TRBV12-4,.,CASTRGGPVETQYF,TGTGCCAGCACCCGGGGGGGCCCCGTGGAGACCCAGTACTTC
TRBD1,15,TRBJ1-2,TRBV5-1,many,CASSPGQGANYGYTF,TGTGCCAGCAGTCCGGGACAGGGGGCTAACTATGGCTACACCTTC
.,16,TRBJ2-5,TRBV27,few,CASSFDSPRYQETQYF,TGTGCCAGCAGTTTTGACTCTCCGAGGTACCAAGAGACCCAGTACTTC
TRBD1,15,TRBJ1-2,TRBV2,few,CASSRRDRDFYGYTF,TGTGCCAGCAGTCGCCGGGACAGAGATTTCTATGGCTACACCTTC
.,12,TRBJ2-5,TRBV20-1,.,CSATRSSETQYF,TGCAGTGCCACGCGTTCTAGTGAGACCCAGTACTTC
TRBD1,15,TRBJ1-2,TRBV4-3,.,CASSQDSGTGGGYTF,TGCGCCAGCAGCCAAGATTCGGGGACAGGGGGTGGCTACACCTTC
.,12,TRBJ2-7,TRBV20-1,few,CSAANPRYEQYF,TGCAGTGCTGCAAACCCCCGCTACGAGCAGTACTTC
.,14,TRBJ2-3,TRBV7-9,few,CASSSTGRSDTQYF,TGTGCCAGCAGCTCCACCGGGCGGTCAGATACGCAGTATTTT
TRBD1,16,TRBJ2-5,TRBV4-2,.,CASSQALGQGQETQYF,TGTGCCAGCAGCCAAGCCCTGGGACAGGGCCAAGAGACCCAGTACTTC
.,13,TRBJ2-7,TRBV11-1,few,CASSLGMSYEQYF,TGTGCCAGCAGCTTAGGGATGTCCTACGAGCAGTACTTC
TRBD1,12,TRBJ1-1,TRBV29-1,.,CSVEELQGQAFF,TGCAGCGTTGAGGAATTACAGGGGCAAGCTTTCTTT
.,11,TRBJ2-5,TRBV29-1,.,CSVTPGQTQYF,TGCAGCGTTACCCCGGGTCAGACCCAGTACTTC
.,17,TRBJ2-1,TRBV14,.,CASSTPRSGASYNEQFF,TGTGCCAGCAGCACCCCCCGCTCAGGGGCTTCATACAATGAGCAGTTCTTC
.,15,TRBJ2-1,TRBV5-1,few,CASSSRRASYNEQFF,TGCGCCAGCAGCTCCCGGCGGGCCTCCTACAATGAGCAGTTCTTC
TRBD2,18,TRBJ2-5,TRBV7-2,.,CASSLGWASGGIQETQYF,TGTGCCAGCAGCTTAGGGTGGGCTAGCGGGGGGATCCAAGAGACCCAGTACTTC
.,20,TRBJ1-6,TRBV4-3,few,CASSQEWSGAGRRVSSPLHF,TGCGCCAGCAGCCAAGAGTGGAGTGGGGCAGGGCGAAGAGTTAGTTCACCCCTCCACTTT
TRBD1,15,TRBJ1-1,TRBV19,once,CASSPKETGGTEAFF,TGTGCCAGTAGCCCTAAGGAGACAGGGGGCACTGAAGCTTTCTTT
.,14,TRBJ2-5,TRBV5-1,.,CASSLDRFGETQYF,TGCGCCAGCAGCTTGGATCGGTTTGGAGAGACCCAGTACTTC
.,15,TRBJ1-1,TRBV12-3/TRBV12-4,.,CASSSPKTLNTEAFF,TGTGCCAGCAGTTCACCCAAGACCTTGAACACTGAAGCTTTCTTT
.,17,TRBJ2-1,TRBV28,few,CASSPHRGLSLGNEQFF,TGTGCCAGCAGTCCACACCGAGGACTAAGTCTGGGGAATGAGCAGTTCTTC
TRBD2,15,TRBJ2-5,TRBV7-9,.,CASSSLAGEKETQYF,TGTGCCAGCAGCTCACTAGCGGGGGAAAAGGAGACCCAGTACTTC
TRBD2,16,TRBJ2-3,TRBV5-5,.,CVSSSQLAGSTDTQYF,TGTGTCAGCAGCTCGCAGCTAGCGGGTAGCACAGATACGCAGTATTTT
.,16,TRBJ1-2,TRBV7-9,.,CASSLAQKATNYGYTF,TGTGCCAGCAGCTTAGCTCAGAAAGCAACTAACTATGGCTACACCTTC
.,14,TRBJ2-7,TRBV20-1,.,CSARDSGRVYEQYF,TGCAGTGCTAGAGATTCCGGCAGGGTATACGAGCAGTACTTC
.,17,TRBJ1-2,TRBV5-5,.,CASSLGASGPVSGGYTF,TGTGCCAGCAGCTTAGGAGCAAGTGGTCCGGTCTCGGGAGGCTACACCTTC
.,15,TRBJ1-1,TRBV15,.,CATSREPGADTEAFF,TGTGCCACCAGCAGAGAACCGGGGGCTGACACTGAAGCTTTCTTT
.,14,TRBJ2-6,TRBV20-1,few,CSARSSPGANVLTF,TGCAGTGCTAGAAGTTCCCCAGGGGCCAACGTCCTGACTTTC
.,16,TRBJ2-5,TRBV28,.,CASSFPGQGGAKTQYF,TGTGCCAGCAGTTTCCCCGGGCAGGGGGGCGCAAAGACCCAGTACTTC
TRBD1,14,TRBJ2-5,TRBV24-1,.,CATSVGQGSNEQYF,TGTGCCACCAGTGTCGGACAGGGTAGTAATGAGCAGTACTTC
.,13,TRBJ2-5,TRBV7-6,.,CASGYRAVETQYF,TGTGCCAGTGGATACAGGGCAGTAGAGACCCAGTACTTC
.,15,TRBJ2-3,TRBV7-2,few,CASSSQGTGTDTQYF,TGTGCCAGCAGCTCCCAGGGGACGGGGACAGATACGCAGTATTTT
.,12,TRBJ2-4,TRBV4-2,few,CASGPDRNIQYF,TGTGCCAGCGGGCCAGACAGAAACATTCAGTACTTC